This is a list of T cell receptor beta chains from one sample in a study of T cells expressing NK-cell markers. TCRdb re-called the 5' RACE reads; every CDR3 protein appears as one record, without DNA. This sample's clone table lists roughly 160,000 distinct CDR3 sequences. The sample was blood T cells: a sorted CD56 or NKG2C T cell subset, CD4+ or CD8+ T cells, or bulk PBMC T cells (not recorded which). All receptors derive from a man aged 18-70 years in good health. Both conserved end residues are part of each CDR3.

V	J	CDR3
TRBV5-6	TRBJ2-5	CASSQRPWDRGTETQYF
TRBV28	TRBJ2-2	CASSQGGPIGELFF
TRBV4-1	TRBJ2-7	CASSQDPPGFGYEQYF
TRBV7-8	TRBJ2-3	CASSLRASGTTDTQYF
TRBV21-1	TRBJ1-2	CASSKEGTDEYLRYGYTF
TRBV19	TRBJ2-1	CASSFGGPISYNEQFF
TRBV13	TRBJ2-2	CASLFLAGAYTGELFF
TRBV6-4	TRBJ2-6	CASSPEKSGANVLTF
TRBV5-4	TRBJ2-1	CASSPLDRDDEQFF
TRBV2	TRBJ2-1	CASSEEASGASANNEQFF
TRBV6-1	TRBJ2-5	CASNKGVGTFTTQETQYF
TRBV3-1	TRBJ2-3	CASSQRVAVITDTQYF
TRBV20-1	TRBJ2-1	CSASPSAGGYNEQFF
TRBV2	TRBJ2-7	CASRAARLRLYEQYF
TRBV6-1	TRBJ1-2	CASTMAQGSGYTF
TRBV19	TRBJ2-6	CASGQGSSFGANVLTF
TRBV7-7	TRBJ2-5	CASSPGLGDRETQYF
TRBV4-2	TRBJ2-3	CASSQPGAPHRPRGDTQYF
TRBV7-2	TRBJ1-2	CASSLVASNYGYTF
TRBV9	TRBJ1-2	CASSVGQYGYTF